This TCR beta chain was obtained from a study of shared clonotypes between healthy human individuals. Germline lookup yields CDR1 SGHTA and CDR2 FQGNSA. There are 12 residues in the CDR3. The V gene lost 1 base and the J gene lost 4 bases, with 2 bases spanning the gap. About this clone itself: Other DNA sequences in this specimen translate into the identical CDR3.

Profiled with immunoSEQ multiplex PCR; TCRdb holds only in-frame clones, not every one. This sample has some 2,100,000 clones, with around 95% found just once. The sample taken for sequencing was naive CD4+ T cells sorted from blood. Sample subset: CD45RA+ positively selected. The clonotype was recovered from a man between 18 and 29 years old in good health. The chain employs TRBV7-2 and TRBJ2-1; the D is unclear. The CDR3 coding sequence is TGTGCCAGCAGCTTAGGTTACAATGAGCAGTTCTTC. Its protein is CASSLGYNEQFF.